The subject of this entry is one TCR beta chain. Its antigen is unknown. This specimen comes from a study of CD8 T cells in ankylosing spondylitis. Study-level results: It appeared that ankylosing spondylitis blood was characterized by a TCR beta motif of about eight highly homologous variants.

The CDR3 length is 13 residues. CDR1 is LGHDT and CDR2 is YNNKEL in the germline V gene (reference sequence). Trimming shortened V by 4 bases and J by 2 bases, and 9 bases separated the two germline ends. TCRdb passed the 5' RACE reads through MiXCR, listing each CDR3 protein once. This table has about 440,000 distinct CDR3 sequences, 17% appearing once. Material for sequencing was blood, either unsorted or a sorted T cell fraction (not recorded which). The TCR was taken from a male donor with ankylosing spondylitis. J is TRBJ2-7 and V is TRBV3-1; a weak D match, TRBD1 (5 bases). The CDR3 protein is CASSRTPAYEQYF. Here the CDR3 DNA reads TGTGCCAGCAGCCGGACACCAGCCTACGAGCAGTACTTC.